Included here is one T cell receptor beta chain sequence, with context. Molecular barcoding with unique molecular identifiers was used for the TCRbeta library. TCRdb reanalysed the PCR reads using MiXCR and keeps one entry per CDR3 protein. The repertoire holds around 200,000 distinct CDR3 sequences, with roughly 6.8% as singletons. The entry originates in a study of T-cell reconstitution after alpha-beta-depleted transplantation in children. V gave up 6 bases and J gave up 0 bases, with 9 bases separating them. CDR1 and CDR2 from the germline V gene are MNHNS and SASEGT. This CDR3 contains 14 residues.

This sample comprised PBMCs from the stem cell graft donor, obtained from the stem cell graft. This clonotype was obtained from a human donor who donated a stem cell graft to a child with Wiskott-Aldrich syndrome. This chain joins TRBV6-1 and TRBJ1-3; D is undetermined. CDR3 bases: TGTGCCAGCAGCCCCAGGACCTCTGGAAACACCATATATTTT. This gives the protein CASSPRTSGNTIYF.